This T cell receptor beta chain originates from a study of blood T cell repertoires in COVID-19. Study-level information: T cells, B-cell-depleted T cells, or PBMCs provided the cDNA or gDNA that served as material.

The germline V gene encodes CDR1 SGHRS and CDR2 YFSETQ. The ends lost 2 bases at V and 16 bases at J; junction bases unmatched: 5. The CDR3 spans 11 residues. Method: immunoSEQ multiplex PCR; TCRdb's copy keeps in-frame clones and lacks some. The sample contains 200,000 to 250,000 clones, approximately 84% of which appear only once. Sample: peripheral blood. The sequence was obtained from a woman aged 80 or older with acute or convalescent COVID-19. The V and J genes are TRBV5-1 and TRBJ1-3; 8 bases fit TRBD1. The CDR3: CASSFAGQGYF. CDR3 coding DNA: TGCGCCAGCAGCTTTGCAGGACAGGGTTATTTT.